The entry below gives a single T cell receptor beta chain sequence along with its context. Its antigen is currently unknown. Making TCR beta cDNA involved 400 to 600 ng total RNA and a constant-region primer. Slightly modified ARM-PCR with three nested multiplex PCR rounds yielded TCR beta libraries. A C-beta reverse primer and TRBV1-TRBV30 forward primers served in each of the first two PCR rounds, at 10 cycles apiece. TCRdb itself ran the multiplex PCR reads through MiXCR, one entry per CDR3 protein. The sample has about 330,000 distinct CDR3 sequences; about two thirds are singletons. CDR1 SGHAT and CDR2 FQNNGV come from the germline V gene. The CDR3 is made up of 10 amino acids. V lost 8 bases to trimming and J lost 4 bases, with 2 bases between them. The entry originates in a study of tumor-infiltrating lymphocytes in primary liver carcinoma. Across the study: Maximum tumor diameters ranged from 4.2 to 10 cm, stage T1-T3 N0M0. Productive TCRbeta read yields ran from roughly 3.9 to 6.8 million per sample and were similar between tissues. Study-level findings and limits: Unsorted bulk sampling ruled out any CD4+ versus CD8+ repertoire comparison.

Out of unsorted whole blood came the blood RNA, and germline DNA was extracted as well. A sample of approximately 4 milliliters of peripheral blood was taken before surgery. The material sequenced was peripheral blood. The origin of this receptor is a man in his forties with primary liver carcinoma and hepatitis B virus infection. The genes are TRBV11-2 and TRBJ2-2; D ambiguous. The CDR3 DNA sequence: TGTGCCAGCTTCACCGGGGAGCTGTTTTTT. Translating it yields CASFTGELFF. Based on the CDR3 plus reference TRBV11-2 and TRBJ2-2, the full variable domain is EAGVAQSPRYKIIEKRQSVAFWCNPISGHATLYWYQQILGQGPKLLIQFQNNGVVDDSQLPKDRFSAERLKGVDSTLKIQPAKLEDSAVYLCASFTGELFFGEGSRLTVL.